Included here is one T cell receptor (beta chain) sequence, with context. In the study's own analysis: Estimates of nucleated cell counts were drawn from the amplification of reference gene primers. Sequenced by immunoSEQ multiplex PCR; TCRdb stores in-frame clones only, minus some. Clone size and the V and J calls come from that table; the DNA yielded D and trimming. The table has around 230,000 clones, approximately 80% seen once. The germline V gene has CDR1 SQVTM and CDR2 ANQGSEA. This CDR3 contains 12 residues. V dropped 4 bases and J dropped 0 bases, with 7 bases sitting between them. The data originate from a study of blood T cell repertoires in COVID-19. Study information: Researchers got acute and convalescent COVID-19 samples from the United States, Italy and Spain. Sample material is recorded as cDNA or gDNA derived from T cells, B-cell-depleted T cells, or PBMCs.

Material: peripheral blood. The TCR comes from a middle-aged man who had recovered from COVID-19. This chain uses TRBV29-1 with TRBJ2-7; D remains ambiguous. The CDR3 loop reads CSVGRSSYEQYF. The CDR3 DNA follows: TGCAGCGTTGGGCGGAGCTCCTACGAGCAGTACTTC.